Below, 17 T cell receptor beta chains from the same sample are listed, as sequenced in a study of brain T cells in children with intractable seizures. Libraries were prepared by immunoSEQ multiplex PCR; TCRdb keeps only in-frame clonotypes and omits some of them. The sample has a few hundred thousand clones; over 90% are singletons. As to time point: blood from clinic visit 5 months post-surgery; TSC patient then seizure free. The sample in question was peripheral blood, obtained less than 6 months after surgery. The receptors here all came from a boy under two years old with tuberous sclerosis and intractable seizures.

The J gene is TRBJ2-7, the V gene TRBV15; 9 nucleotides line up with TRBD1. After removal of 8 bases from V and 5 bases from J, the junction contained 13 bases not matched to a gene. CDR1 is LNHNV, CDR2 YYDKDF, per germline (reference sequence). The CDR3 extends over 15 amino acids. The CDR3 reads CATANRGQGHHEQYF. CDR3 bases: TGTGCCACCGCTAATCGGGGACAGGGACATCACGAGCAGTACTTC.

The J gene is TRBJ2-4, the V gene TRBV13, with D unresolved. Deletions cut 0 bases from V and 1 base from J, with 10 bases between. The CDR3 extends over 16 amino acids. The germline V gene has CDR1 PRHDT and CDR2 FYEKMQ (reference sequence). The CDR3 sequence: CASSLGPARAKNIQYF. Written as DNA, the CDR3 is TGTGCCAGCAGCTTAGGCCCCGCTAGGGCCAAAAACATTCAGTACTTC.

The gene calls are TRBV15 and TRBJ1-3; TRBD1 might be the D (5 bases). Trimming removed 1 base from V and 5 bases from J, with 15 bases in between. The CDR3 totals 16 residues. CDR1 and CDR2 (germline): LNHNV, YYDKDF (reference sequence). The CDR3 bases are TGTGCCACCAGCAGAGTGGTGGGGGATGGGCGAAACACCATATATTTT. Amino acids: CATSRVVGDGRNTIYF.

The rearrangement joins TRBV5-6 to TRBJ1-2; 9 bases are a match to TRBD1. Germline values: CDR1 SGHDT, CDR2 YYEEEE. V lost 4 bases and J lost 3; bases outside the gene matches: 10. This CDR3 comprises 16 residues. DNA of the CDR3: TGTGCCAGCAGCCTGGACAGGGGCACAGACTACTATGGCTACACCTTC. Translating gives CASSLDRGTDYYGYTF.

V usage is TRBV27 and J usage is TRBJ2-3; tentative D call: TRBD1 (6 bases). Germline CDR1 reads MNHEY; CDR2 reads SMNVEV (reference sequence). With 2 bases removed from V and 2 bases from J, the gap between germline ends came to 17 bases. This CDR3 contains 17 residues. In nucleotides, the CDR3 is TGTGCCAGCAGTTTACGACAGGTCTCAACCTCCACAGATACGCAGTATTTT. Its protein product is CASSLRQVSTSTDTQYF.

This clone showed up just once. This chain connects TRBV28 to TRBJ2-5; the D gene is possibly TRBD1 (5 bases). From germline, CDR1 is MDHEN and CDR2 SYDVKM. With 3 bases removed from V and 1 base from J, the gap between germline ends came to 9 bases. CDR3 length: 14 residues. CDR3 protein: CASSFLDIQETQYF. The CDR3 DNA follows: TGTGCCAGCAGTTTCTTGGACATCCAAGAGACCCAGTACTTC. Complete variable domain (other parts from reference TRBV28 and TRBJ2-5): DVKVTQSSRYLVKRTGEKVFLECVQDMDHENMFWYRQDPGLGLRLIYFSYDVKMKEKGDIPEGYSVSREKKERFSLILESASTNQTSMYLCASSFLDIQETQYFGPGTRLLVL.

The CDR3 region is CAWSSGATNEKLFF. The CDR3 DNA reads as TGTGCCTGGAGTAGCGGGGCAACTAATGAAAAACTGTTTTTT. The chain combines TRBV30 with TRBJ1-4; no reliable D call. The ends were cut back, 2 bases at V and 0 bases at J, with 7 bases in the middle. Germline CDR1 reads GTSNPN; CDR2 reads SVGIG (reference sequence). This CDR3 spans 14 amino acids. Variable domain in full (rest from reference TRBV30 and TRBJ1-4): SQTIHQWPATLVQPVGSPLSLECTVEGTSNPNLYWYRQAAGRGLQLLFYSVGIGQISSEVPQNLSASRPQDRQFILSSKKLLLSDSGFYLCAWSSGATNEKLFFGSGTQLSVL.

V usage is TRBV4-1 and J usage is TRBJ1-2, with a possible D match to TRBD1 (5 bases). This CDR3 is 20 amino acids long. Per the germline V gene, CDR1 is MGHRA and CDR2 is YSYEKL. Trimming took off 0 bases at V and 5 bases at J, with 28 bases between the two ends. The CDR3 protein is CASSQDLQRDRPHIRYGYTF. As DNA, the CDR3 is TGCGCCAGCAGCCAAGATCTGCAGAGGGACCGGCCCCATATACGGTATGGCTACACCTTC.

V and J are TRBV19 and TRBJ2-2; no definite D call. Germline V lookup: CDR1 LNHDA, CDR2 SQIVND (reference sequence). V lost 3 bases and J 5 bases, leaving 13 bases between the germline ends. The CDR3 totals 15 residues. CDR3 in DNA: TGTGCCAGTAGTATGTTGACGCTTACTACCGGGGAGCTGTTTTTT. Translating it yields CASSMLTLTTGELFF.

The chain has TRBV3-1 (or the pseudogene TRBV3-2) and TRBJ1-1, with D unresolved. V was trimmed by 2 bases and J by 1 base, leaving 8 bases between them. The CDR3 has 14 residues. Germline V gene lookup returns CDR1 LGHDT and CDR2 YNNKEL (reference sequence). This CDR3 is CASSQLYRNTEAFF. The CDR3, as DNA: TGTGCCAGCAGCCAATTGTATAGGAACACTGAAGCTTTCTTT.

The chain has TRBV6-5 and TRBJ2-7; the D gene could be TRBD1 or TRBD2 (6 bases each). The CDR3 loop spans 15 amino acids. V lost 0 bases to trimming and J lost 1 base, with 10 bases between them. Germline V CDR1 and CDR2: MNHEY, SVGAGI. The CDR3 DNA follows: TGTGCCAGCAGTTACTCTACAGGGAGGTCCTACGAGCAGTACTTC. It yields the protein CASSYSTGRSYEQYF.

The chain has TRBV7-3 and TRBJ2-1; possibly TRBD2 for D (6 bases). The V gene's germline CDR1 is SGHTA and CDR2 FQGTGA. CDR3 length: 16 residues. Trimming cost V 6 bases and J 3 bases, with 18 bases left between them. In nucleotides, the CDR3 is TGTGCCAGCAGTTCTGGATACCGGGAGTTCTACAATGAGCAGTTCTTC. The encoded protein is CASSSGYREFYNEQFF.

The V gene is TRBV7-3, the J gene TRBJ1-3; the D is unclear. The CDR3 extends over 20 amino acids. The ends were cut back, 5 bases at V and 0 bases at J, with 26 bases in the middle. The germline V gene has CDR1 SGHTA and CDR2 FQGTGA. The CDR3 sequence: CASSPLGITILEHSGNTIYF. CDR3 DNA: TGTGCCAGCAGCCCCCTAGGGATAACTATACTCGAACACTCTGGAAACACCATATATTTT.

V and J are TRBV5-1 and TRBJ2-2; possibly TRBD1 for D (5 bases). Germline V gene lookup returns CDR1 SGHRS and CDR2 YFSETQ. The germline V and J ends were trimmed by 0 bases and 2 bases, with 8 bases remaining between them. The CDR3 is 15 amino acids. The CDR3 DNA is TGCGCCAGCAGCTTGGAAGGGGCCAACACCGGGGAGCTGTTTTTT. Its translation is CASSLEGANTGELFF.

The chain carries TRBV6-6 and TRBJ1-2; D gene ambiguous. This CDR3 comprises 11 residues. The V gene's germline CDR1 is MNHNY and CDR2 SVGAGI (reference sequence). In DNA form, the CDR3 reads TGTGGGTACAGAACTAACTATGGCTACACCTTC. Translation: CGYRTNYGYTF.

V and J are TRBV7-8 and TRBJ1-1, with 11 bases that match TRBD1. The CDR3 covers 14 residues. From germline, CDR1 is SGHVS and CDR2 FQNEAQ. The trim removed 4 bases at V and 7 bases at J, leaving 5 bases unmatched. The DNA of the CDR3 is TGTGCCAGCAGCTCCGGACAGGGGGCGATTGAAGCTTTCTTT. This translates into CASSSGQGAIEAFF.

The chain couples TRBV6-6 to TRBJ2-5; D gene ambiguous. Germline CDR1 MNHNY, CDR2 SVGAGI (reference sequence). Trimming left V 5 bases short and J 5 bases short, with 9 bases between. The CDR3 contains 12 residues. CDR3 sequence reads: CASSALQETQYF. CDR3 DNA sequence: TGTGCCAGCAGTGCTCTACAGGAGACCCAGTACTTC.